The T cell receptor beta chain under discussion was sequenced for a study of control samples from healthy donors and cancer patients. Sequencing used immunoSEQ multiplex PCR; TCRdb keeps in-frame clones, though not all of them. Among 40,000 to 55,000 clones listed, approximately 93% were seen once. Germline lookup yields CDR1 SGHAT and CDR2 FQNNGV. The ends were cut back, 1 base at V and 8 bases at J, with 7 bases in the middle. The CDR3 runs 12 residues. This TCR was sampled from a woman in her forties or fifties with head and neck cancer. The V gene is TRBV11-2, the J gene TRBJ2-3; no definite D call. Specimen: PBMCs. In DNA, the CDR3 is TGTGCCAGCAGCTTAGGGGTATCTACGCAGTATTTT. This translates into CASSLGVSTQYF.